The T cell receptor beta chain under discussion was sequenced for a study of CD8 T cells in ankylosing spondylitis. This clonotype was recorded a few times. The antigen remains unidentified. Study outcomes and limitations: The study looked at matched synovial fluid samples from ankylosing spondylitis patients. Disease-linked clones were reported to be significantly enriched there. Past research had described some motif variants in reactive arthritis synovial fluid and blood. It appeared that ankylosing spondylitis blood was characterized by a TCR beta motif of roughly 8 highly homologous variants.

TCRdb re-called the 5' RACE reads with MiXCR, one entry per CDR3 protein. The sample consists of roughly 280,000 distinct CDR3 sequences, around 20% of them appearing once. This clonotype originated in a male donor with ankylosing spondylitis or in good health (not recorded which). The sample was blood, either unsorted or a sorted T cell fraction (not recorded which).

DNA of the CDR3: TGCGCCAGCAGCTCTTTCACAGATACGCAGTATTTT. As protein: CASSSFTDTQYF. The V call is TRBV5-1, the J call TRBJ2-3; D unresolved. From germline, CDR1 is SGHRS and CDR2 YFSETQ. Trimming stripped 3 bases from V and 2 bases from J, with 4 bases between. The CDR3 is made up of 12 amino acids.